One and the same sample provided the 5 T cell receptor beta chains below, sequenced in a study of CD8 T cells in ankylosing spondylitis. TCRdb passed the 5' RACE reads through MiXCR, listing each CDR3 protein once. The sample gives approximately 210,000 distinct CDR3 sequences, about 13% of which show up once; 16% is in the top ten. The sequenced material came from blood, either unsorted or a sorted T cell fraction (not recorded which). The receptors stem from a male donor with ankylosing spondylitis or in good health (not recorded which).

The chain joins TRBV12-3 or TRBV12-4 to TRBJ2-1, with D perhaps matching TRBD1 or TRBD2 (5 bases each). Trimming pared 6 bases from V and 0 bases from J, leaving 12 bases between. The CDR3 totals 15 residues. The CDR3 here is CASSTRDDSYNEQFF. DNA of the CDR3: TGTGCCAGCAGCACCCGGGACGACTCCTACAATGAGCAGTTCTTC.

The rearrangement joins TRBV27 to TRBJ1-3, with D perhaps TRBD1 (5 bases). Germline V lookup: CDR1 MNHEY, CDR2 SMNVEV (reference sequence). The CDR3 totals 15 residues. Trimming took 2 bases from V and 0 from J, leaving 8 bases between them. The CDR3 bases are TGTGCCAGCAGTTTAGTGGGGGGCTCTGGAAACACCATATATTTT. The encoded protein is CASSLVGGSGNTIYF.

The chain combines TRBV14 with TRBJ2-3; D is unclear. Trimming cost V 3 bases and J 0 bases, with 4 bases left between them. The CDR3 consists of 13 residues. CDR1 and CDR2 from the germline V gene are SGHDN and FVKESK. CDR3: CASSHASTDTQYF. CDR3 coding DNA: TGTGCCAGCAGCCACGCGAGCACAGATACGCAGTATTTT.

This clonotype was detected many times. The chain recombines TRBV29-1 with TRBJ2-1, with TRBD2 matching over 11 bases. The CDR3 spans 17 residues. The germline gives CDR1 SQVTM, CDR2 ANQGSEA. The V and J ends lost 0 bases and 7 bases, in that order; junction bases with no gene match: 11. In nucleotides, the CDR3 is TGCAGCGTTGAAGATGGCGAAACTAGCGGGAGTGCTAATGAGCAGTTCTTC. Translating gives CSVEDGETSGSANEQFF.

This chain uses TRBV6-1 with TRBJ1-4; possible D gene TRBD1, 5 bases. Trimming took 6 bases from V and 0 from J, leaving 8 bases between them. This CDR3 spans 14 amino acids. The V gene's germline CDR1 is MNHNS and CDR2 SASEGT. The CDR3 DNA reads TGTGCCAGCAGGACGACAGCAACTAATGAAAAACTGTTTTTT. This encodes CASRTTATNEKLFF.